The 23 T cell receptor beta chains presented below share a single source sample, sequenced in a study of PD-1 blockade in classical Hodgkin lymphoma. Relapse was seen in all patients after autologous stem cell transplantation, and brentuximab vedotin exposure was variable. The assay was immunoSEQ multiplex PCR, and TCRdb's table has in-frame clones only and misses some. The table has approximately 32,000 clones, 82% seen once. The input for sequencing was peripheral blood mononuclear cells (PBMCs), taken at baseline. These receptors all stem from a human donor with classical Hodgkin lymphoma.

This sequence joins TRBV19 and TRBJ1-2; 9 bases agree with TRBD1. CDR1 and CDR2 (germline): LNHDA, SQIVND (reference sequence). V was pared by 4 bases and J by 3 bases, with 6 bases of the junction left unmatched. The CDR3 runs 15 residues. This CDR3 is CASSSPGQGDYGYTF. CDR3 sequence (DNA): TGTGCCAGTAGTAGTCCGGGACAGGGAGACTATGGCTACACCTTC.

The rearrangement uses TRBV2 and TRBJ2-5; possible D gene TRBD2, 7 bases. CDR1 and CDR2 (germline): SNHLY, FYNNEI. V lost 6 bases and J 3 bases, leaving 11 bases between the germline ends. The CDR3 covers 13 residues. The CDR3 loop is CASSRGAKETQYF. The CDR3 DNA reads TGTGCCAGCAGCCGGGGGGCGAAAGAGACCCAGTACTTC. The full variable domain, in which reference TRBV2 and TRBJ2-5 provide the parts outside the CDR3, is EPEVTQTPSHQVTQMGQEVILRCVPISNHLYFYWYRQILGQKVEFLVSFYNNEISEKSEIFDDQFSVERPDGSNFTLKIRSTKLEDSAMYFCASSRGAKETQYFGPGTRLLVL.

This clone was recorded only once. CDR3: CASRGDSTVAQHF. The CDR3, as DNA: TGTGCCAGCAGGGGGGACTCTACGGTAGCCCAGCATTTT. The V and J genes are TRBV2 and TRBJ1-5; tentatively, D is TRBD1 (5 bases). The germline V gene has CDR1 SNHLY and CDR2 FYNNEI. The CDR3 sequence is 13 residues long. V lost 6 bases to trimming and J lost 11 bases, with 17 bases between them. The full variable domain, rest sourced from reference TRBV2 and TRBJ1-5, is EPEVTQTPSHQVTQMGQEVILRCVPISNHLYFYWYRQILGQKVEFLVSFYNNEISEKSEIFDDQFSVERPDGSNFTLKIRSTKLEDSAMYFCASRGDSTVAQHFGDGTRLSIL.

The chain employs TRBV7-3 and TRBJ1-1; perhaps TRBD1 as D (5 bases). CDR1 and CDR2 (germline): SGHTA, FQGTGA. The germline V and J ends were trimmed by 6 bases and 8 bases, with 16 bases remaining between them. CDR3 size: 13 residues. DNA of the CDR3: TGTGCCAGCAGTCCCCGGGACGGGGCAGAAGCTTTCTTT. This translates into CASSPRDGAEAFF. The entire variable domain, with the rest obtained from reference TRBV7-3 and TRBJ1-1, is as follows: GAGVSQTPSNKVTEKGKYVELRCDPISGHTALYWYRQSLGQGPEFLIYFQGTGAADDSGLPNDRFFAVRPEGSVSTLKIQRTERGDSAVYLCASSPRDGAEAFFGQGTRLTVV.

The chain couples TRBV7-2 to TRBJ1-1; the D gene is possibly TRBD1 (6 bases). Between the trimmed V and J ends, which lost 3 bases and 2 bases, there was a span of 13 bases. Germline values: CDR1 SGHTA, CDR2 FQGNSA. This CDR3 is built from 15 residues. CDR3 bases: TGTGCCAGCAGCTTCACCGGGACACAAAACACTGAAGCTTTCTTT. Its translation is CASSFTGTQNTEAFF. Combining the CDR3 with reference TRBV7-2 and TRBJ1-1 gives the whole variable domain GAGVSQSPSNKVTEKGKDVELRCDPISGHTALYWYRQSLGQGLEFLIYFQGNSAPDKSGLPSDRFSAERTGGSVSTLTIQRTQQEDSAVYLCASSFTGTQNTEAFFGQGTRLTVV.

The J gene is TRBJ1-4, the V gene TRBV20-1; D is unresolved. The CDR3 consists of 11 residues. Trimming left V 6 bases short and J 3 bases short, with 5 bases between. In germline, CDR1 is DFQATT, CDR2 SNEGSKA (reference sequence). DNA for the CDR3: TGCAGTGCCCCAGCTAATGAAAAACTGTTTTTT. Protein product: CSAPANEKLFF.

Here the CDR3 DNA reads TGTGCCTCTGGAGAAGGCCGCCTCAGACATGGCTACACCTTC. The encoded protein is CASGEGRLRHGYTF. J is TRBJ1-2 and V is TRBV10-3; D uncertain. The CDR3 totals 14 residues. Trimming shortened V by 11 bases and J by 6 bases, and 22 bases separated the two germline ends. The V gene's germline CDR1 is ENHRY and CDR2 SYGVKD.

This chain joins TRBV5-1 and TRBJ1-1, with 9 positions matching TRBD1. Per germline, CDR1 SGHRS and CDR2 YFSETQ. The CDR3 extends over 13 amino acids. V shed 5 bases and J 4 bases; nucleotides not matched to a gene: 3. The CDR3 region is CASRLQGATEAFF. DNA of the CDR3: TGCGCCAGCAGACTACAGGGGGCCACTGAAGCTTTCTTT.

V and J are TRBV5-1 and TRBJ1-1; D might be TRBD1 (5 bases). Trimming stripped 4 bases from V and 5 bases from J, with 15 bases between. The germline gives CDR1 SGHRS, CDR2 YFSETQ. This CDR3 has 14 residues. CDR3 in DNA: TGCGCCAGCAGCGGCGGGACCCCGGGGACTGAAGCTTTCTTT. Translation: CASSGGTPGTEAFF.

The sample holds one count of this clone. J is TRBJ2-7 and V is TRBV5-5; D is ambiguous. Germline CDR1 SGHKS, CDR2 YYEKEE (reference sequence). This CDR3 spans 13 amino acids. The V end was cut by 1 base, the J end by 3 bases, with 8 bases between. The CDR3 is CASSLSNFYEQYF. The DNA of the CDR3 is TGTGCCAGCAGCTTGAGTAACTTCTACGAGCAGTACTTC.

For the CDR3, the DNA is TGTGCCAGCAGCTTCCTCAGGGTCTCCTCCACAGATACGCAGTATTTT. It translates to CASSFLRVSSTDTQYF. The V and J genes are TRBV5-6 and TRBJ2-3, with D maybe TRBD1 (5 bases). Germline V CDR1 and CDR2: SGHDT, YYEEEE. Trimming removed 2 bases from V and 2 bases from J, with 15 bases in between. The CDR3 contains 16 residues. Full variable domain (remainder filled in from reference TRBV5-6 and TRBJ2-3): DAGVTQSPTHLIKTRGQQVTLRCSPKSGHDTVSWYQQALGQGPQFIFQYYEEEERQRGNFPDRFSGHQFPNYSSELNVNALLLGDSALYLCASSFLRVSSTDTQYFGPGTRLTVL.

This chain joins TRBV14 and TRBJ2-1; TRBD1 agrees at 8 bases. V shed 1 base, J shed 4 bases, and the junction held 3 bases outside the gene matches. CDR3 length: 15 residues. Germline CDR1 is SGHDN and CDR2 is FVKESK. The CDR3 nucleotides read TGTGCCAGCAGCCAAGGACAGGGGATATACAATGAGCAGTTCTTC. Amino acid sequence: CASSQGQGIYNEQFF.

This clone has only one observation. V is TRBV9 and J is TRBJ2-3; 8 bases map to TRBD2. CDR3 size: 16 residues. Trimming took 4 bases from V and 3 from J; bases not matched to a gene: 10. From germline, CDR1 is SGDLS and CDR2 YYNGEE. The CDR3 region is CASSPFGSGGTDTQYF. CDR3 DNA: TGTGCCAGCAGCCCGTTCGGGTCGGGGGGGACAGATACGCAGTATTTT.

The gene calls are TRBV5-1 and TRBJ1-1; D might be TRBD1 (5 bases). The CDR3 is 13 residues long. The germline V and J ends were trimmed by 4 bases and 1 base, with 8 bases remaining between them. The germline CDR1 and CDR2 sequences are SGHRS and YFSETQ. This chain's CDR3 is CASSTQGNTEAFF. The CDR3 DNA reads TGCGCCAGCAGCACTCAGGGGAACACTGAAGCTTTCTTT.

Here the CDR3 reads CASSARQAKDTGELFF. CDR3 coding DNA: TGTGCCAGCAGCGCCAGACAGGCCAAGGACACCGGGGAGCTGTTTTTT. The chain links TRBV7-2 to TRBJ2-2; D is perhaps TRBD1 (6 bases). Trimming removed 5 bases from V and 3 bases from J, with 16 bases in between. The CDR3 consists of 16 residues. The germline CDR1 and CDR2 sequences are SGHTA and FQGNSA.

The chain couples TRBV5-1 to TRBJ2-5; 8 bases agree with TRBD1. V lost 5 bases and J lost 2; bases outside the gene matches: 8. The CDR3 is made up of 15 amino acids. Per germline, CDR1 SGHRS and CDR2 YFSETQ. CDR3 DNA sequence: TGCGCCAGCAGTTCAGGACAGGGCCCACAAGAGACCCAGTACTTC. Its translation: CASSSGQGPQETQYF.

This clone showed up just a few times. Here the CDR3 reads CASSLREPGSSYEQYF. The CDR3 DNA reads TGTGCCAGCAGTTTAAGGGAACCGGGAAGCTCCTACGAGCAGTACTTC. The chain is built from TRBV27 and TRBJ2-7; a possible D gene is TRBD2 (5 bases). In germline, CDR1 is MNHEY, CDR2 SMNVEV (reference sequence). This CDR3 contains 16 residues. The V end lost 2 bases, the J end lost 0 bases, and 14 bases lay between the germline ends.

The chain joins TRBV10-1 to TRBJ1-1; D is unresolved. The length of the CDR3 is 13 residues. Trimming removed 7 bases at V and 0 bases at J, with 9 bases between. The germline V gene encodes CDR1 WNHNN and CDR2 SYGVQD (reference sequence). The CDR3 region has the DNA TGCGCCAGCATCCGACGGTTGAACACTGAAGCTTTCTTT. Translation gives CASIRRLNTEAFF.

This sequence joins TRBV7-2 and TRBJ1-5; maybe TRBD1 (5 bases). CDR1 is SGHTA, CDR2 FQGNSA, per germline. CDR3 length: 15 residues. Trimming removed 5 bases from V and 3 bases from J, with 14 bases in between. The CDR3 is CASSPQGGDNQPQHF. CDR3 DNA sequence: TGTGCCAGCAGCCCGCAGGGAGGCGACAATCAGCCCCAGCATTTT. Based on the CDR3 plus reference TRBV7-2 and TRBJ1-5, the full variable domain is GAGVSQSPSNKVTEKGKDVELRCDPISGHTALYWYRQSLGQGLEFLIYFQGNSAPDKSGLPSDRFSAERTGGSVSTLTIQRTQQEDSAVYLCASSPQGGDNQPQHFGDGTRLSIL.

The rearrangement links TRBV7-7 to TRBJ1-4, with D uncertain. V gave up 2 bases and J gave up 4 bases, with 17 bases separating them. This CDR3 has 17 residues. Germline CDR1 reads SSHAT; CDR2 reads FNYEAQ (reference sequence). The CDR3 DNA reads as TGTGCCAGCAGCTTAAGAGGAAACAGTAGGGTTAATGAAAAACTGTTTTTT. Amino acids: CASSLRGNSRVNEKLFF.

CDR3 coding DNA: TGTGCCAGCAGCTTAGGGGGCCCTGAAGCTTTCTTT. Protein: CASSLGGPEAFF. The V and J genes are TRBV7-9 and TRBJ1-1; tentatively, D is TRBD1 (5 bases). The CDR3 is 12 amino acids. From germline, CDR1 is SEHNR and CDR2 FQNEAQ (reference sequence). Trimming pared 1 base from V and 6 bases from J, leaving 6 bases between.

The V and J genes are TRBV19 and TRBJ2-2, with D hard to call. Per germline, CDR1 LNHDA and CDR2 SQIVND (reference sequence). V lost 6 bases and J lost 0, with 8 bases in between. The CDR3 contains 14 residues. This CDR3 is CASRGYPNTGELFF. The CDR3 DNA reads TGTGCCAGTAGAGGCTACCCGAACACCGGGGAGCTGTTTTTT.

This clone was seen a few times. The chain combines TRBV7-2 with TRBJ2-2, with D possibly being TRBD1 (7 bases). The germline CDR1 and CDR2 sequences are SGHTA and FQGNSA. The CDR3 is 16 residues long. Trimming stripped 2 bases from V and 4 bases from J, with 14 bases between. Written as DNA, the CDR3 is TGTGCCAGCAGCTTAAGACAGGGAGCGGGCACCGGGGAGCTGTTTTTT. Translated, it gives CASSLRQGAGTGELFF.